These T cell receptor beta chains were read from a single sample in a study of T cell responses to AZD1222 COVID-19 vaccine. Assay: immunoSEQ multiplex PCR; the TCRdb copy retains only in-frame clones and omits some. Here the sample spans roughly 200,000 clones, just over 85% being singletons. The source material was peripheral blood, sampled on day 0 of AZD1222 vaccination. The receptors were gathered from an adult in good health. The CDR3 runs from the conserved cysteine through the conserved F or W.

>TRBV5-1
CASSLGEDTEAFF
>TRBV30
CAWRGLRGDGQYF
>TRBV2
CASSEAGTGTYNEQFF
>TRBV24-1
CATSLTRGSGELFF
>TRBV4-2
CASSQVMGRDPQYF
>TRBV7-3
CASSLDRQMNTEAFF
>TRBV7-8
CASSLSVQGYSPLHF
>TRBV30
CAWSRPDAEAFF
>TRBV6-5
CASSPDTSTNEKLFF
>TRBV7-8
CASSLEFDGYTF
>TRBV5-1
CASSLGDRVEDQPQHF
>TRBV10-3
CAISESTANYEQYF
>TRBV5-1
CASSLGTGPSSYEQYF
>TRBV4-2
CASSQDERAGNEQFF
>TRBV3-1/TRBV3-2
CASSPGQNEKLFF
>TRBV3-1/TRBV3-2
CASSPPGSGKKNIQYF
>TRBV24-1
CATSDDSNQPQHF
>TRBV14
CASSQRNTDTQYF
>TRBV27
CASSLDTRGGTDTQYF
>TRBV12-5
CASGLGRESGNTIYF
>TRBV6-4
CASSETIAGGTDTQYF
>TRBV7-9
CASSPNRGPLGNEQFF
>TRBV4-2
CASSQVDLYNEQFF
>TRBV5-5
CASSSPRHNYGYTF
>TRBV4-2
CASSPGSTEAFF
>TRBV6-5
CASSGQGTANYGYTF
>TRBV5-8
CASSIWTADNEQFF
>TRBV7-9
CASSLITGREEQYF
>TRBV7-2
CASSPRQGGRTNEKLFF
>TRBV2
CASATDNSPLHF
>TRBV20-1
CSASPPWTGGEDGYTF
>TRBV27
CASSLVGFGNTIYF
>TRBV5-1
CASSLAGGRGYGYTF
>TRBV27
CATLRPSGGADTQYF
>TRBV2
CASSRNEQYF
>TRBV4-1
CASSQPRAGRTEAFF
>TRBV9
CASRKTGADTGELFF
>TRBV5-6
CASSLGRRQPQHF
>TRBV6-1
CASSEARVGYGYTF
>TRBV18
CASSRTSDDNEQFF
>TRBV19
CASGSGIYEQYF
>TRBV10-1
CASTASPGTDPNLLYEQYF
>TRBV6-1
CASSEGGSNQPQHF
>TRBV11-2
CASSSPRDAVPYEQYF
>TRBV7-2
CASSLESSGGLETQYF
>TRBV27
CASSLRDDNQPQHF
>TRBV19
CASSMSSGYEQYF
>TRBV29-1
CSVDRGYYGYTF